These T cell receptor beta chains were read from a single sample in a study of T cell responses to AZD1222 COVID-19 vaccine. Using immunoSEQ multiplex PCR, the repertoire was profiled, and TCRdb retains in-frame clones only, with some absent. The table includes around 160,000 clones, around 93% detected once. The sequences come from peripheral blood, collected 28 days after the second AZD1222 dose. These receptors were collected from an adult who received the AZD1222 COVID-19 vaccine. Both conserved end residues are part of each CDR3. Each record gives: CDR3 DNA, CDR3 protein, J gene, V gene, clone size, D gene. D genes are given only for firm matches. Clone size appears in some rows only: once, few, many, or a class for an expanded clone.

TGTGCCAGCAGTTTGGGTCTTCCCGGCTACACCTTC CASSLGLPGYTF TRBJ1-2 TRBV28 NA NA
TGTGCCAGCAGAGGACCACTCAGCTACGAGCAGTACTTC CASRGPLSYEQYF TRBJ2-7 TRBV12-3/TRBV12-4 NA NA
TGTGCCAGCAGCCAGGGGAGGACAGCCTCCTACGAGCAGTACTTC CASSQGRTASYEQYF TRBJ2-7 TRBV7-9 NA NA
TGTGCCAGCAGTGACCCACGCGGGGGGTACAGGGGAACCAGTGTGTCGGGAAACACCATATATTTT CASSDPRGGYRGTSVSGNTIYF TRBJ1-3 TRBV6-4 NA TRBD1
TGCGCCAGCAGCTTGGTGGTACGGGGTGAGGTGAGGGCCTACGAGCAGTACTTC CASSLVVRGEVRAYEQYF TRBJ2-7 TRBV5-1 NA NA
TGTGCCAGCAGCGGAACAGGGGGCAGAAACACCATATATTTT CASSGTGGRNTIYF TRBJ1-3 TRBV9 NA TRBD1
TGTGCCAGCAGCTTAGGCGCTCGCTCCTACGAGCAGTACTTC CASSLGARSYEQYF TRBJ2-7 TRBV7-2 NA NA
TGTGCCAGCAGTTTCGATCCCTCCTACGAGCAGTACTTC CASSFDPSYEQYF TRBJ2-7 TRBV27 few NA
TGCGCCTCTCGGAGCAGGGATGAAAAACTGTTTTTT CASRSRDEKLFF TRBJ1-4 TRBV4-1 NA NA
TGTGCCACCAGCAGAGGGGACAGTTTTATTAATCAGCCCCAGCATTTT CATSRGDSFINQPQHF TRBJ1-5 TRBV15 NA TRBD1
TGTGCCAGCAGCTTGTCTCAGGGCCCCTACGAGCAGTACTTC CASSLSQGPYEQYF TRBJ2-7 TRBV5-4 NA NA
TGCGCCAGCAGCTTGTATGCTAGCGGGGGCTACAATGAGCAGTTCTTC CASSLYASGGYNEQFF TRBJ2-1 TRBV5-1 NA TRBD2